This T cell receptor beta chain came from a study of technical replicates of blood from a handful of donors. CDR1 is MNHEY, CDR2 SVGAGI, per germline. The CDR3 has 15 residues. V lost 6 bases to trimming and J lost 3 bases; unmatched junction nucleotides: 6. Measured with immunoSEQ multiplex PCR; TCRdb has only the in-frame clones, and not every one. The sample shows 62,000 or so clones, around 87% of them seen only once. V gene TRBV6-5 combines with J gene TRBJ2-2; 8 bases align to TRBD2. The TCR comes from a human donor in good health. Some clones in this sample may be carry-over from other donors' samples. Specimen: PBMCs. The CDR3 DNA reads as TGTGCCAGCAGAAGGACTAGCCGATACACCGGGGAGCTGTTTTTT. Translating gives CASRRTSRYTGELFF.